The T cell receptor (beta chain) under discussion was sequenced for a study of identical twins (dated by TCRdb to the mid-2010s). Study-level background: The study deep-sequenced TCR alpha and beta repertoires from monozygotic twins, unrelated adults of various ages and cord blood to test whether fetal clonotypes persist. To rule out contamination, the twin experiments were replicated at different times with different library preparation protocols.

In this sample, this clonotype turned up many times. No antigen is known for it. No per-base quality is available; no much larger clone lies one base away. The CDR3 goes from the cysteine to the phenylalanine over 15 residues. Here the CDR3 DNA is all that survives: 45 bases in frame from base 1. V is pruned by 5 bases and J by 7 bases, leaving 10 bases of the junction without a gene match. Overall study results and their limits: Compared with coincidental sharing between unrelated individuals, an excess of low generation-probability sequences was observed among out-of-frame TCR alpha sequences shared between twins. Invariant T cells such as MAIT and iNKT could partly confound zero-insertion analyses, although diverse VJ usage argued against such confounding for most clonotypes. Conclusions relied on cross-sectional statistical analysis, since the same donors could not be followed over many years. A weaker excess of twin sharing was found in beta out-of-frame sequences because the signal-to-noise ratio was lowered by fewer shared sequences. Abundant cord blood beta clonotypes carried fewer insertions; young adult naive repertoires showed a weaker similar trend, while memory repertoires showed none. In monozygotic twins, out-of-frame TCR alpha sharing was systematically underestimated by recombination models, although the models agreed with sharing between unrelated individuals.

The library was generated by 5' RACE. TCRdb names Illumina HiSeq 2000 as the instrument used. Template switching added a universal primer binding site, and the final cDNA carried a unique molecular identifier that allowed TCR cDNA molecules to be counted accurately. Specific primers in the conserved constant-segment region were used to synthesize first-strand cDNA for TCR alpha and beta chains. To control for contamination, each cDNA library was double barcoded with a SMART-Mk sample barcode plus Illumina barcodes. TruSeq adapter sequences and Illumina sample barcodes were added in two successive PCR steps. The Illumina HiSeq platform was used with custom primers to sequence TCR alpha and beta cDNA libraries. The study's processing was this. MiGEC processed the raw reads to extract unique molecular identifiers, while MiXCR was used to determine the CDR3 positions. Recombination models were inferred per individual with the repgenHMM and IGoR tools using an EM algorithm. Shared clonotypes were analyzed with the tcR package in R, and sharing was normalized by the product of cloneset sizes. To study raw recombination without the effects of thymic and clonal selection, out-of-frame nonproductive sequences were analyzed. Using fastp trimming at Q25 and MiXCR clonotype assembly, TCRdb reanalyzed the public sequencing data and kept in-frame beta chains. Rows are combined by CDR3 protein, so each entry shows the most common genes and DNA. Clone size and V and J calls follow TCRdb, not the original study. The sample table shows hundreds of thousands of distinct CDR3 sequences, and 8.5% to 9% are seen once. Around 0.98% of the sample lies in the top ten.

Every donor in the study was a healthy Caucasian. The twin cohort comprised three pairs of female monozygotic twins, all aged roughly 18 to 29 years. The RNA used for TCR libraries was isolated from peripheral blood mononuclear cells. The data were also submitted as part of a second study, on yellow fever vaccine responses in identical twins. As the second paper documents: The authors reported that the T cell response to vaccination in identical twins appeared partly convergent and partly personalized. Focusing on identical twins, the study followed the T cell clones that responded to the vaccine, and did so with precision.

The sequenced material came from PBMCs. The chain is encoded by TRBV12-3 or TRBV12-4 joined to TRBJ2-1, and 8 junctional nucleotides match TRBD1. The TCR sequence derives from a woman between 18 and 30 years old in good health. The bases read TGTGCCAGCAGTCCCTTGACAGGGGTTTGGAATGAGCAGTTCTTC. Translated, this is CASSPLTGVWNEQFF.